These T cell receptor beta chains were read from a single sample in a study of OX40 agonist ivuxolimab in advanced cancers. Data came from immunoSEQ multiplex PCR; TCRdb stores just in-frame clones and leaves some out. The sample yields tens of thousands of clones, about 93% seen once. Sample: CD4+ or CD8+ T cells sorted from blood, taken in a trial of the OX40 agonist ivuxolimab. The receptors come from an adult with an advanced solid tumor such as melanoma, head and neck, liver or kidney cancer. CDR3s include the opening cysteine and the closing phenylalanine or tryptophan. The D gene is left open where the match is weak.

D gene,V gene,J gene,CDR3 protein
TRBD1,TRBV25-1,TRBJ1-5,CASSGGQAGNQPQHF
-,TRBV2,TRBJ2-3,CASRRSLELARDTQYF
-,TRBV28,TRBJ1-1,CASSEPTGNTEAFF
-,TRBV5-6,TRBJ1-4,CASSLVRGKLFF
TRBD1,TRBV6-5,TRBJ2-1,CASSSTGTGDNEQFF
TRBD1,TRBV27,TRBJ1-5,CASSTTTGGISDQPQHF
-,TRBV7-8,TRBJ2-7,CASSQMGRDEQYF
-,TRBV27,TRBJ2-3,CASSLGVLTDTQYF
-,TRBV7-9,TRBJ2-3,CASSLEWERLTDTQYF
-,TRBV9,TRBJ2-7,CASSFSPGGGSSYEQYF
-,TRBV19,TRBJ1-2,CASYAGQTNYGYTF
-,TRBV2,TRBJ2-1,CASSRDEDISYNEQFF
-,TRBV5-1,TRBJ1-6,CASSSGTSVGSPLHF
TRBD2,TRBV5-1,TRBJ2-1,CASSPGLAGVYNEQFF